Here is one T cell receptor (beta chain) with its context. Its antigen remains unidentified. The CDR3 spans 12 residues. The germline V gene encodes CDR1 SGDLS and CDR2 YYNGEE. Trimming cost V 3 bases and J 9 bases, with 10 bases left between them. The sample's treatment: about 20 received Ad26.COV2.S at low or high dose, single or two shots; 5 received placebo; per-sample allocation not given. Sampling occurred on day 63 after the first vaccine or placebo injection. Here immunoSEQ multiplex PCR was the method, and the copy in TCRdb shows in-frame clones only, minus some. The sample has around 300,000 clones, 70% to 90% seen once. This sample was included in a study of Ad26.COV2.S vaccination and SARS-CoV-2 variants. Broader study findings: Among vaccine recipients, spike-specific TCR breadth exceeded that of placebo recipients.

The source material was peripheral blood, sampled in a trial of Ad26.COV2.S vaccine versus placebo. The clonotype comes from a person aged 18-65 years who received the Ad26.COV2.S COVID-19 vaccine or a placebo. V usage is TRBV9 and J usage is TRBJ2-1; D gene ambiguous. DNA of the CDR3: TGTGCCAGCAGCGCCTCAGAGGTTGAGCAGTTCTTC. Its translation is CASSASEVEQFF.